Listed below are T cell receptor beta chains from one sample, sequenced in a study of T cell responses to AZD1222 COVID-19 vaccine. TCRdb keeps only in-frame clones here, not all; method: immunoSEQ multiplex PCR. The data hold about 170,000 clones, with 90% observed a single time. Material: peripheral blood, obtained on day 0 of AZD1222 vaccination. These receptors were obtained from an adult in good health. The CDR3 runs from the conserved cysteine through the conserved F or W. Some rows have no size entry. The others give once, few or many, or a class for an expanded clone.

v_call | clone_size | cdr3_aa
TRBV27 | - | CASSPEPGSSYEQYF
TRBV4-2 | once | CASSTDPGTEAFF
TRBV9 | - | CASSVGVVGGTTETQYF
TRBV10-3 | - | CATGDGDGGNTIYF
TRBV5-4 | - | CASSFQGGNSPLHF
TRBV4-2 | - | CASSQDGRGPGANVLTF
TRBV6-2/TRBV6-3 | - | CASSYRVSYGYTF
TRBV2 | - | CASSDSHRSQPQHF
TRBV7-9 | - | CASSLVPTGTTWGQPQHF
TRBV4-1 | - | CASSQGGGNTEAFF
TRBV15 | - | CATSGGVGGAYEQYF
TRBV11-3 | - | CASSPRSGYEQYF
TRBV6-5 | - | CASSNRGDTEAFF
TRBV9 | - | CASSPSRGPTEAFF
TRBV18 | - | CASSPPVVGSQETQYF
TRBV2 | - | CARRGTGSPKGGYTF
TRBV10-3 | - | CAMLAGANTGELFF
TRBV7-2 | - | CASSRDSRTGELFF
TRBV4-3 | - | CASSQEGVRGPLHGYTF
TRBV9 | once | CASGSGVDRGRTGELFF
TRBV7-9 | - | CASSGTGVVGETQYF
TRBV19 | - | CASTAPRSRDSDLGYTF
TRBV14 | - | CASSPYRVTGTGELFF
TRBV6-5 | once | CASTGGTEAFF
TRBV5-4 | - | CASSPKGQGGSYEQYF
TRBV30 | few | CAWSAQLETEAFF
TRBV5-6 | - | CASSLFRGQGSQPQHF
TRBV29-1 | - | CSVGQGSYEQYF
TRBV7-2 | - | CASSLEQGLAASYGYTF
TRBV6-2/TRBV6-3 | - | CASSYRTSGDTQYF
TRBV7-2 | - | CASSSGGTAGNTIYF
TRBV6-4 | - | CASSDSGGAGANVLTF
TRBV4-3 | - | CASSQGSGGATDTQYF
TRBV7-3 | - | CASSLVHSGAINEQFF
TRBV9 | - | CASSAGQVQEAFF
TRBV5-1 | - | CASSVRKEVRGRTGELFF
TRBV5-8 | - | CASSSLLRDGLNQPQHF